Listed below are T cell receptor beta chains from one sample, sequenced in a study of blood T cell repertoires in COVID-19. Generated by immunoSEQ multiplex PCR, the TCRdb table keeps only in-frame clones and is missing some. The data contain more than 95,000 clones, 79% of them singletons. The sample comprised peripheral blood. Every receptor here comes from a man between 35 and 55 years old with active or convalescent COVID-19. The CDR3 runs from the conserved cysteine through the conserved F or W. Fields, in order: D gene, J gene, clone size, V gene, CDR3 protein, CDR3 DNA. D genes are given only for firm matches. Expanded clones get a size class; other rows say once, few or many, or leave the size out.

d_call: TRBD1; j_call: TRBJ1-1; clone_size: NA; v_call: TRBV10-3; cdr3_aa: CAIRGDRGNTEAFF; cdr3_nt: TGTGCCATCAGGGGGGACAGGGGGAACACTGAAGCTTTCTTT
d_call: TRBD1; j_call: TRBJ2-5; clone_size: NA; v_call: TRBV7-9; cdr3_aa: CASSLFRDSQETQYF; cdr3_nt: TGTGCCAGCAGCTTATTCCGGGACAGCCAAGAGACCCAGTACTTC
d_call: TRBD1; j_call: TRBJ2-7; clone_size: NA; v_call: TRBV6-5; cdr3_aa: CASSYRDRGTYEQYF; cdr3_nt: TGTGCCAGCAGTTATCGGGACAGGGGGACCTACGAGCAGTACTTC
d_call: NA; j_call: TRBJ1-1; clone_size: NA; v_call: TRBV12-3/TRBV12-4; cdr3_aa: CASSLKGGSEAFF; cdr3_nt: TGTGCCAGCAGTTTGAAGGGCGGGTCTGAAGCTTTCTTT
d_call: TRBD1; j_call: TRBJ2-7; clone_size: once; v_call: TRBV19; cdr3_aa: CASSPLGTGEDEQYF; cdr3_nt: TGTGCCAGTAGTCCCCTAGGGACAGGGGAGGACGAGCAGTACTTC
d_call: TRBD1; j_call: TRBJ1-4; clone_size: NA; v_call: TRBV11-2; cdr3_aa: CASSFVQGINEKLFF; cdr3_nt: TGTGCCAGCAGCTTCGTACAGGGGATTAATGAAAAACTGTTTTTT
d_call: NA; j_call: TRBJ2-1; clone_size: NA; v_call: TRBV9; cdr3_aa: CASSVGRASYNEQFF; cdr3_nt: TGTGCCAGCAGCGTAGGGAGGGCCTCCTACAATGAGCAGTTCTTC
d_call: TRBD1; j_call: TRBJ2-7; clone_size: NA; v_call: TRBV4-1; cdr3_aa: CASSQRQTGGTYEQYF; cdr3_nt: TGCGCCAGCAGCCAGAGACAGACAGGGGGGACCTACGAGCAGTACTTC
d_call: NA; j_call: TRBJ1-2; clone_size: once; v_call: TRBV25-1; cdr3_aa: CASRQGSNYGYTF; cdr3_nt: TGTGCCAGCAGGCAGGGTTCTAACTATGGCTACACCTTC
d_call: TRBD1; j_call: TRBJ2-7; clone_size: NA; v_call: TRBV27; cdr3_aa: CASSLFVGGGQGGNEQYF; cdr3_nt: TGTGCCAGCAGTTTATTCGTGGGGGGGGGACAGGGAGGAAACGAGCAGTACTTC
d_call: NA; j_call: TRBJ2-3; clone_size: few; v_call: TRBV2; cdr3_aa: CASSLLDTQYF; cdr3_nt: TGTGCCAGCAGCCTCTTAGATACGCAGTATTTT
d_call: NA; j_call: TRBJ2-5; clone_size: few; v_call: TRBV7-9; cdr3_aa: CASSLGGGETQYF; cdr3_nt: TGTGCCAGCAGCTTAGGAGGGGGAGAGACCCAGTACTTC
d_call: NA; j_call: TRBJ2-7; clone_size: NA; v_call: TRBV6-2/TRBV6-3; cdr3_aa: CASSSRSRGGMRDEQYF; cdr3_nt: TGTGCCAGCAGTTCCCGATCTCGGGGCGGGATGAGGGACGAGCAGTACTTC
d_call: TRBD2; j_call: TRBJ2-5; clone_size: NA; v_call: TRBV6-1; cdr3_aa: CASSETRNPRLAGGRETQYF; cdr3_nt: TGTGCCAGCAGTGAAACACGAAACCCCAGACTAGCGGGGGGGCGGGAGACCCAGTACTTC
d_call: TRBD1; j_call: TRBJ1-1; clone_size: NA; v_call: TRBV24-1; cdr3_aa: CATSDGDSGNTEAFF; cdr3_nt: TGTGCCACCAGTGACGGGGACAGTGGGAACACTGAAGCTTTCTTT
d_call: NA; j_call: TRBJ1-2; clone_size: NA; v_call: TRBV4-1; cdr3_aa: CASTPYGGGYGYTF; cdr3_nt: TGCGCCAGCACCCCTTACGGGGGTGGCTATGGCTACACCTTC
d_call: NA; j_call: TRBJ1-5; clone_size: NA; v_call: TRBV7-2; cdr3_aa: CASSPGNQPQHF; cdr3_nt: TGTGCCAGCAGCCCGGGCAATCAGCCCCAGCATTTT
d_call: NA; j_call: TRBJ2-3; clone_size: once; v_call: TRBV5-1; cdr3_aa: CASSLDGQGPADTQYF; cdr3_nt: TGCGCCAGCAGCTTAGATGGTCAGGGCCCGGCAGATACGCAGTATTTT
d_call: TRBD1; j_call: TRBJ1-5; clone_size: NA; v_call: TRBV28; cdr3_aa: CASSPRTGGAGAQHF; cdr3_nt: TGTGCCAGCAGTCCTCGGACAGGGGGAGCCGGGGCCCAGCATTTT
d_call: NA; j_call: TRBJ2-1; clone_size: once; v_call: TRBV29-1; cdr3_aa: CSVGAYAEQFF; cdr3_nt: TGCAGCGTTGGTGCCTATGCTGAGCAGTTCTTC
d_call: TRBD2; j_call: TRBJ2-3; clone_size: few; v_call: TRBV29-1; cdr3_aa: CSALPLAVNTDTQYF; cdr3_nt: TGCAGCGCCCTTCCCCTAGCGGTTAACACAGATACGCAGTATTTT
d_call: NA; j_call: TRBJ2-2; clone_size: NA; v_call: TRBV5-1; cdr3_aa: CASSLDTQGRDTGELFF; cdr3_nt: TGCGCCAGCAGCTTGGATACTCAGGGAAGAGACACCGGGGAGCTGTTTTTT
d_call: NA; j_call: TRBJ1-2; clone_size: NA; v_call: TRBV5-1; cdr3_aa: CASRQPGTENYGYTF; cdr3_nt: TGCGCCAGCAGACAACCAGGGACTGAAAACTATGGCTACACCTTC
d_call: NA; j_call: TRBJ1-2; clone_size: NA; v_call: TRBV5-6; cdr3_aa: CASSLAQNYGYTF; cdr3_nt: TGTGCCAGCAGCCTAGCCCAGAACTATGGCTACACCTTC
d_call: NA; j_call: TRBJ1-6; clone_size: NA; v_call: TRBV6-5; cdr3_aa: CASSRQGGKGSPLHF; cdr3_nt: TGTGCCAGCAGCAGACAAGGGGGAAAGGGTTCACCCCTCCACTTT
d_call: TRBD1; j_call: TRBJ1-1; clone_size: NA; v_call: TRBV12-3/TRBV12-4; cdr3_aa: CASSLQGATEAFF; cdr3_nt: TGTGCCAGCAGTTTACAGGGGGCCACTGAAGCTTTCTTT
d_call: NA; j_call: TRBJ2-7; clone_size: few; v_call: TRBV10-2; cdr3_aa: CASSEDNSYEQYF; cdr3_nt: TGCGCCAGCAGTGAAGACAACTCCTACGAGCAGTACTTC
d_call: TRBD1; j_call: TRBJ2-6; clone_size: NA; v_call: TRBV7-9; cdr3_aa: CATPGQGVSGANVLTF; cdr3_nt: TGTGCCACCCCTGGACAGGGGGTCTCTGGGGCCAACGTCCTGACTTTC
d_call: NA; j_call: TRBJ2-6; clone_size: NA; v_call: TRBV30; cdr3_aa: CAWMTPSGANVLTF; cdr3_nt: TGTGCCTGGATGACACCTTCTGGGGCCAACGTCCTGACTTTC
d_call: TRBD1; j_call: TRBJ1-6; clone_size: NA; v_call: TRBV5-5; cdr3_aa: CASSRSETGGRSPLHF; cdr3_nt: TGTGCCAGCAGCCGGAGTGAGACAGGGGGCAGGTCACCCCTCCACTTT
d_call: NA; j_call: TRBJ1-1; clone_size: NA; v_call: TRBV7-2; cdr3_aa: CASSSLQTNTEAFF; cdr3_nt: TGTGCCAGCAGCTCATTACAAACGAACACTGAAGCTTTCTTT
d_call: NA; j_call: TRBJ2-5; clone_size: NA; v_call: TRBV3-1/TRBV3-2; cdr3_aa: CASSQGLKETQYF; cdr3_nt: TGTGCCAGCAGCCAAGGTTTAAAAGAGACCCAGTACTTC
d_call: TRBD1; j_call: TRBJ1-1; clone_size: NA; v_call: TRBV6-5; cdr3_aa: CASEGARLKAFF; cdr3_nt: TGTGCCTCCGAGGGGGCACGGCTTAAAGCTTTCTTT
d_call: NA; j_call: TRBJ2-1; clone_size: NA; v_call: TRBV10-2; cdr3_aa: CASIFDRSSYNEQFF; cdr3_nt: TGCGCCAGCATTTTCGACAGGAGCTCCTACAATGAGCAGTTCTTC
d_call: NA; j_call: TRBJ2-1; clone_size: NA; v_call: TRBV25-1; cdr3_aa: CASSSVGGTEQFF; cdr3_nt: TGTGCCAGCAGTAGCGTCGGGGGGACAGAGCAGTTCTTC
d_call: NA; j_call: TRBJ2-5; clone_size: NA; v_call: TRBV7-9; cdr3_aa: CASSPGVETQYF; cdr3_nt: TGTGCCAGCAGCCCAGGGGTGGAGACCCAGTACTTC
d_call: NA; j_call: TRBJ2-2; clone_size: NA; v_call: TRBV6-5; cdr3_aa: CASSLDFTGELFF; cdr3_nt: TGTGCCAGCAGTCTCGACTTTACCGGGGAGCTGTTTTTT
d_call: TRBD1; j_call: TRBJ1-2; clone_size: NA; v_call: TRBV28; cdr3_aa: CAAGGIYGYTF; cdr3_nt: TGTGCCGCAGGGGGAATCTATGGCTACACCTTC
d_call: NA; j_call: TRBJ1-4; clone_size: NA; v_call: TRBV5-1; cdr3_aa: CASSPSGHPNEKLFF; cdr3_nt: TGCGCCAGCAGCCCCTCGGGACACCCGAATGAAAAACTGTTTTTT
d_call: NA; j_call: TRBJ2-1; clone_size: NA; v_call: TRBV5-4; cdr3_aa: CASSLELASGGEQFF; cdr3_nt: TGTGCCAGCAGCTTGGAACTAGCCAGTGGTGGTGAGCAGTTCTTC
d_call: TRBD1; j_call: TRBJ1-1; clone_size: NA; v_call: TRBV7-8; cdr3_aa: CASSSRTGLNTEAFF; cdr3_nt: TGTGCCAGCAGCTCTCGGACAGGCTTGAACACTGAAGCTTTCTTT
d_call: TRBD1; j_call: TRBJ2-2; clone_size: few; v_call: TRBV6-5; cdr3_aa: CASRTGTNTGELFF; cdr3_nt: TGTGCCAGCAGGACAGGGACGAACACCGGGGAGCTGTTTTTT
d_call: TRBD1; j_call: TRBJ2-3; clone_size: few; v_call: TRBV19; cdr3_aa: CASSTNVYRGRRDTQYF; cdr3_nt: TGTGCCAGTAGTACCAACGTTTACAGGGGGCGTAGAGATACGCAGTATTTT
d_call: TRBD1; j_call: TRBJ2-1; clone_size: NA; v_call: TRBV9; cdr3_aa: CASSVETGSYNEQFF; cdr3_nt: TGTGCCAGCAGCGTAGAGACAGGGAGCTACAATGAGCAGTTCTTC
d_call: TRBD1; j_call: TRBJ1-2; clone_size: few; v_call: TRBV30; cdr3_aa: CAWNGQGSRGYTF; cdr3_nt: TGTGCCTGGAACGGACAGGGCTCGCGTGGCTACACCTTC
d_call: NA; j_call: TRBJ1-1; clone_size: NA; v_call: TRBV18; cdr3_aa: CASSPKGYLNTEAFF; cdr3_nt: TGTGCCAGCTCACCAAAGGGGTATTTGAACACTGAAGCTTTCTTT